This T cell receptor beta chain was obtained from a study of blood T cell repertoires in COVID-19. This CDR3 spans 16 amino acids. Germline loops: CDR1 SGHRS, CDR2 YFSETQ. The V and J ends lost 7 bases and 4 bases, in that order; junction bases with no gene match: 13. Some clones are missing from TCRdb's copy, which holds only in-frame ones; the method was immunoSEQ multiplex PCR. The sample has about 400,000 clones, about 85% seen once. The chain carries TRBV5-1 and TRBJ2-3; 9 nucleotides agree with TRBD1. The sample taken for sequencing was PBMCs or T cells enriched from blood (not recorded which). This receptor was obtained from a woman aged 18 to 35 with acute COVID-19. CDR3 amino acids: CASATPRDRDPDTQYF. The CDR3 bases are TGCGCCAGCGCCACTCCCCGGGACAGGGACCCAGATACGCAGTATTTT.